This TCR beta chain came from a study of CD8+ T cells in alopecia areata. Background on the study: The duration of tofacitinib was 6 to 18 months, with 6 months off drug afterward. Whole-study results and caveats: Many expanded lesional clones remained in scalp and blood on tofacitinib. Researchers report lesional scalp, most notably alopecia totalis/universalis, outstripped normal scalp in clonality.

As for this clone: Its antigen is undetermined.

Germline lookup yields CDR1 SGHTA and CDR2 FQGNSA. This CDR3 has 15 amino acids. V gave up 4 bases and J gave up 6 bases, with 15 bases separating them. Noted treatment: oral pan-JAK inhibitor, 5-10 mg twice daily. Extraction and reverse transcription of RNA yielded cDNA as the sequencing template. TCRdb's table, derived via immunoSEQ multiplex PCR, lists solely in-frame clones and lacks some. The sample carries roughly 200,000 clones, approximately 56% recorded once. V and J are TRBV7-2 and TRBJ1-4; D remains ambiguous. The sample in question was CD4+ T cells sorted from blood, obtained at week 4, from a patient treated with tofacitinib. The TCR sequence derives from a human donor with alopecia areata. CDR3 protein: CASSSPGIRHEKLFF. CDR3 bases: TGTGCCAGCAGCTCACCCGGGATTCGACATGAAAAACTGTTTTTT.